Below are 5 T cell receptor beta chains sequenced from a single sample in a study of neoadjuvant nivolumab and ipilimumab in lung cancer. Some clones are missing from TCRdb's copy, which holds only in-frame ones; the method was immunoSEQ multiplex PCR. In the table there are tens of thousands of clones, roughly 90% of which are singletons. This sample comprised blood, obtained before neoadjuvant nivolumab, alone or with ipilimumab. These TCRs come from an adult with non-small cell lung cancer. Some clones in this sample may be carry-over from other donors' samples.

The chain links TRBV11-2 to TRBJ2-1; 8 bases align to TRBD1. J gave up 3 bases and V 8 bases, and 6 bases lay outside the gene matches. The germline gives CDR1 SGHAT, CDR2 FQNNGV. The CDR3 has 14 amino acids. The CDR3: CASGGQGGYNEQFF. CDR3 DNA sequence: TGTGCCAGCGGAGGACAGGGCGGCTACAATGAGCAGTTCTTC.

The chain is built from TRBV5-1 and TRBJ2-7; 8 bases line up with TRBD2. Trimming cost V 4 bases and J 5 bases; bases outside gene matches: 8. Germline V gene sequence: CDR1 SGHRS, CDR2 YFSETQ. The CDR3 consists of 14 residues. This chain's CDR3 is CASSPGLVTHEQYF. For the CDR3, the DNA is TGCGCCAGCAGCCCGGGACTAGTCACCCACGAGCAGTACTTC. The full variable domain, with the rest looked up from reference TRBV5-1 and TRBJ2-7, is KAGVTQTPRYLIKTRGQQVTLSCSPISGHRSVSWYQQTPGQGLQFLFEYFSETQRNKGNFPGRFSGRQFSNSRSEMNVSTLELGDSALYLCASSPGLVTHEQYFGPGTRLTVT.

This chain connects TRBV9 to TRBJ2-5; the match to TRBD2 covers 12 bases. V was pared by 4 bases and J by 4 bases, with 5 bases of the junction left unmatched. CDR3 length equals 15 residues. Germline V gene data show CDR1 as SGDLS and CDR2 as YYNGEE. The CDR3 sequence is CASSLASGRVETQYF. Written as DNA, the CDR3 is TGTGCCAGCAGCCTCGCTAGCGGGAGGGTAGAGACCCAGTACTTC. The full variable domain, rest sourced from reference TRBV9 and TRBJ2-5, is DSGVTQTPKHLITATGQRVTLRCSPRSGDLSVYWYQQSLDQGLQFLIQYYNGEERAKGNILERFSAQQFPDLHSELNLSSLELGDSALYFCASSLASGRVETQYFGPGTRLLVL.

There are a few counts of this clone. The chain is built from TRBV29-1 and TRBJ1-2, with D unresolved. The germline CDR1 and CDR2 sequences are SQVTM and ANQGSEA. This CDR3 has 12 amino acids. V lost 5 bases and J 1 base, leaving 8 bases between the germline ends. The CDR3 region is CSVLDNNYGYTF. The CDR3 DNA sequence: TGCAGCGTTCTTGACAATAACTATGGCTACACCTTC.

The V gene is TRBV12-5, the J gene TRBJ2-2; possible D gene TRBD1, 6 bases. Germline assignment: CDR1 LGHNT and CDR2 FRNRAP. Trimming took 6 bases from V and 0 from J, leaving 11 bases between them. There are 15 residues in the CDR3. CDR3 loop: CASGIGGANTGELFF. The CDR3 DNA reads as TGTGCTAGTGGCATAGGGGGTGCGAACACCGGGGAGCTGTTTTTT.